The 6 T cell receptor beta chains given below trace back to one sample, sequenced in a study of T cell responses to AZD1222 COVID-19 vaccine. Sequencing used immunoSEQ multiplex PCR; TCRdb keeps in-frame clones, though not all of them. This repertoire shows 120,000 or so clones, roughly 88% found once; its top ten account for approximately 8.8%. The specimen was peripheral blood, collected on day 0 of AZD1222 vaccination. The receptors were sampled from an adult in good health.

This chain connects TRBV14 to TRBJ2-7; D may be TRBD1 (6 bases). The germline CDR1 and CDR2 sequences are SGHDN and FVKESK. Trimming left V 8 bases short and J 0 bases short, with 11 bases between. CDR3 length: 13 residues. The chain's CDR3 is CASRWGHSYEQYF. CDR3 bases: TGTGCCAGCCGTTGGGGACACTCCTACGAGCAGTACTTC.

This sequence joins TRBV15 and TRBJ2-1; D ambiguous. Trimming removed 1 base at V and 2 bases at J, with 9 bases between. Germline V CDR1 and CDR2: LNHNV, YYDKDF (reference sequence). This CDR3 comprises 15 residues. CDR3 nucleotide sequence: TGTGCCACCAGCAGAGGGGGTACCACCTACAATGAGCAGTTCTTC. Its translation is CATSRGGTTYNEQFF.

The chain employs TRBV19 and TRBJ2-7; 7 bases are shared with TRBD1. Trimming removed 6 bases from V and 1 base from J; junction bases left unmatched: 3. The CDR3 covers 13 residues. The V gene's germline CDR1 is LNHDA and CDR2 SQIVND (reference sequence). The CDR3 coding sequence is TGTGCCAGTAGAAGGGGACAGTCCTACGAGCAGTACTTC. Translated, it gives CASRRGQSYEQYF.

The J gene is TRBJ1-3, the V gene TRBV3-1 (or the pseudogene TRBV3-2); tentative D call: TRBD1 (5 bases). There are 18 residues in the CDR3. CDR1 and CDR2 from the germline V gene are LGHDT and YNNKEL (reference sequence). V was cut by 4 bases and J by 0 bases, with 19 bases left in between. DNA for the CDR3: TGTGCCAGCAGCCGGACCCCCCCGCAGGGACTCTCTGGAAACACCATATATTTT. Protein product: CASSRTPPQGLSGNTIYF.

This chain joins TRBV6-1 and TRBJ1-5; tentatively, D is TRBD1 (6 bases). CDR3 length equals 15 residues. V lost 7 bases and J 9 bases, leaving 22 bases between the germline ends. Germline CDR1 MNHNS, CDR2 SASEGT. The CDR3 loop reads CASNKQGNSGPPQHF. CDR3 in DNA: TGTGCCAGCAACAAACAGGGTAATAGCGGTCCGCCCCAGCATTTT.

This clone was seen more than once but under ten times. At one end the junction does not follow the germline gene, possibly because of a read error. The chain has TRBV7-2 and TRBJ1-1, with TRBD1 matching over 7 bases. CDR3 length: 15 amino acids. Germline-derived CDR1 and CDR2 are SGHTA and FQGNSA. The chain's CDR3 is CASSLVWGQPAPGLF. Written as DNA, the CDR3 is TGTGCCAGCAGCTTAGTTTGGGGACAGCCAGCTCCGGGGCTCTTT. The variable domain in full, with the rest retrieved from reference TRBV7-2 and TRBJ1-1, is GAGVSQSPSNKVTEKGKDVELRCDPISGHTALYWYRQSLGQGLEFLIYFQGNSAPDKSGLPSDRFSAERTGGSVSTLTIQRTQQEDSAVYLCASSLVWGQPAPGLFGQGTRLTVV.